This paragraph covers one TCR beta chain sequence. The antigen is unknown. This record comes from a study of blood T cells in healthy people across ages. A second PCR, run for roughly 6 to 11 cycles, used a sample-barcoded 5' primer plus a J-beta primer mix. From the 5' RACE reads, TCRdb called clonotypes with MiXCR, one entry per CDR3 protein. The sample lists about 1.1 million distinct CDR3 sequences; roughly two fifths were seen once. Trimming pared 1 base from V and 2 bases from J, leaving 8 bases between. Germline V gene lookup returns CDR1 SGHTA and CDR2 FQGNSA. The length of the CDR3 is 14 residues. General observations from the study: Age showed a roughly linear inverse relationship with TCR beta diversity per million T cells.

The origin of this receptor is a man aged 18-30 years in good health. The sequenced sample consisted of blood. The chain combines TRBV7-2 with TRBJ1-2, with D unclear. Here the CDR3 reads CASSLDLQNYGYTF. For the CDR3, the DNA is TGTGCCAGCAGCTTAGATCTACAAAACTATGGCTACACCTTC.